Below, 13 T cell receptor beta chains from the same sample are listed, as sequenced in a study of blood T cell repertoires in COVID-19. TCRdb keeps only in-frame clones here, not all; method: immunoSEQ multiplex PCR. Among fewer than 350,000 clones listed, around 93% were seen once. Sequenced sample: PBMCs or T cells enriched from blood (not recorded which). These receptors were collected from a man between 40 and 49 years old who had been exposed to COVID-19.

A single count supports this clone. The V gene is TRBV19, the J gene TRBJ2-2; 11 bases agree with TRBD2. This CDR3 has 15 residues. Trimming took 5 bases from V and 6 from J; bases not matched to a gene: 5. Germline V CDR1 and CDR2: LNHDA, SQIVND (reference sequence). For the CDR3, the DNA is TGTGCCAGTAGTTTCGGACTAGCGGGCTCCGGGGAGCTGTTTTTT. Translation gives CASSFGLAGSGELFF.

The chain carries TRBV4-2 and TRBJ2-4, with D perhaps TRBD2 (7 bases). From germline, CDR1 is LGHNA and CDR2 YNFKEQ. The CDR3 has 18 residues. V lost 0 bases to trimming and J lost 5 bases, with 20 bases between them. As DNA, the CDR3 is TGTGCCAGCAGCCAAGATCGGGCCCTGGGGGGGCAAGAAAACATTCAGTACTTC. Residues: CASSQDRALGGQENIQYF.

The chain uses TRBV27 and TRBJ1-5, with 10 positions matching TRBD1. V trimming: 5 bases; J trimming: 3 bases; junction bases outside the gene matches: 10. Germline V gene data show CDR1 as MNHEY and CDR2 as SMNVEV (reference sequence). The CDR3 is 17 residues long. The CDR3 here is CASSRRQGASHNQPQHF. As DNA, the CDR3 is TGTGCCAGCAGTCGCCGACAGGGGGCATCACACAATCAGCCCCAGCATTTT.

V and J are TRBV6-5 and TRBJ2-7, with TRBD1 matching over 7 bases. The CDR3 is 14 amino acids. With V trimmed by 4 bases and J by 6 bases, 9 bases remained unmatched. Germline V CDR1 and CDR2: MNHEY, SVGAGI. The CDR3 reads CASSSRQGIREQYF. As DNA, the CDR3 is TGTGCCAGCAGTTCCCGACAGGGAATACGCGAGCAGTACTTC.

The CDR3 protein is CASSSLNMGRAEAFF. CDR3 DNA: TGTGCCAGCAGCTCTCTCAACATGGGGAGGGCTGAAGCTTTCTTT. The chain couples TRBV7-9 to TRBJ1-1, with unresolved D. Germline V gene data show CDR1 as SEHNR and CDR2 as FQNEAQ (reference sequence). CDR3 length: 15 residues. Trimming stripped 4 bases from V and 6 bases from J, with 18 bases between.

V usage is TRBV14 and J usage is TRBJ1-1, with TRBD1 as a possible D gene (6 bases). Germline CDR1 and CDR2: SGHDN and FVKESK. This CDR3 comprises 12 residues. V lost 2 bases and J lost 7, with 8 bases in between. The CDR3 nucleotides read TGTGCCAGCAGCCAACAGGGGCATGAAGCTTTCTTT. This sequence encodes CASSQQGHEAFF.

The chain couples TRBV5-1 to TRBJ2-1; 11 bases map to TRBD2. This CDR3 comprises 16 residues. The germline V gene has CDR1 SGHRS and CDR2 YFSETQ. Unmatched junction bases numbered 15, after V lost 7 bases and J lost 9 bases. CDR3 nucleotide sequence: TGCGCCAGCTGCCCCTCCCTAGCGGGAGGAAGGGGTGAGCAGTTCTTC. Amino acids: CASCPSLAGGRGEQFF.

This sequence joins TRBV7-9 and TRBJ1-2, with 12 bases identical to TRBD1. Germline CDR1 reads SEHNR; CDR2 reads FQNEAQ (reference sequence). V was pared by 1 base and J by 3 bases, with 9 bases of the junction left unmatched. This CDR3 has 18 residues. For the CDR3, the DNA is TGTGCCAGCAGCTTAGGGGATGGGACAGGGGGCGCTGACTATGGCTACACCTTC. Translation gives CASSLGDGTGGADYGYTF.

This clone was recorded once. V gene TRBV11-3 combines with J gene TRBJ2-3, with D tentatively TRBD1 (5 bases). Trimming removed 8 bases at V and 0 bases at J, with 15 bases between. The length of the CDR3 is 15 residues. Germline V gene lookup returns CDR1 SGHNT and CDR2 YENEEA. CDR3 sequence: CASGTGGPSTDTQYF. The CDR3 DNA follows: TGTGCCAGCGGCACAGGCGGTCCGAGCACAGATACGCAGTATTTT.

V gene TRBV5-1 combines with J gene TRBJ1-3; TRBD1 matches at 8 bases. Germline V gives CDR1 SGHRS, CDR2 YFSETQ. This CDR3 has 16 residues. V lost 4 bases and J lost 0; bases outside the gene matches: 6. This chain's CDR3 is CASSIGQGVSGNTIYF. The CDR3 nucleotides are TGCGCCAGCAGCATTGGACAGGGCGTCTCTGGAAACACCATATATTTT.

This chain connects TRBV13 to TRBJ1-5, with D possibly matching TRBD1 (6 bases). Trimming stripped 0 bases from V and 5 bases from J, with 11 bases between. Per the germline V gene, CDR1 is PRHDT and CDR2 is FYEKMQ (reference sequence). This CDR3 has 15 residues. The CDR3 sequence: CASSLGSGVHQPQHF. CDR3 coding DNA: TGTGCCAGCAGCTTAGGGTCAGGGGTTCATCAGCCCCAGCATTTT.

V usage is TRBV11-3 and J usage is TRBJ2-2, with 7 bases that match TRBD2. With 7 bases clipped from V and 3 bases from J, the junction kept 5 bases outside the gene matches. CDR1 SGHNT and CDR2 YENEEA come from the germline V gene. This CDR3 region has 14 residues. CDR3 coding DNA: TGTGCCAGCACCTCGACTAGCCACACCGGGGAGCTGTTTTTT. This codes for CASTSTSHTGELFF.

The V gene is TRBV6-1, the J gene TRBJ2-3, with D maybe TRBD1 (6 bases). This CDR3 region has 15 residues. The V gene lost 3 bases and the J gene lost 0 bases, with 10 bases spanning the gap. Germline V lookup: CDR1 MNHNS, CDR2 SASEGT. The CDR3 nucleotides read TGTGCCAGCAGTGATCAGGGGTTAAGCACAGATACGCAGTATTTT. Protein: CASSDQGLSTDTQYF.